The 26 T cell receptor beta chains listed next were all sequenced from one sample in a study of cytomegalovirus exposure and HLA in healthy donors. Use of 60 Vbeta and 13 Jbeta primers characterized the PCR. Sequencing was performed with immunoSEQ multiplex PCR; in TCRdb, only in-frame clones are kept and a portion is missing. The profile shows approximately 160,000 clones, over 75% of them singletons. Sequenced input: PBMCs. These receptors were taken from a man under 40 in good health and CMV-seropositive.

The rearrangement links TRBV18 to TRBJ1-4; D gene ambiguous. The V gene's germline CDR1 is KGHSH and CDR2 LQKENI. Between the trimmed V and J ends, which lost 6 bases and 0 bases, there was a span of 5 bases. This CDR3 region has 13 residues. The DNA for the CDR3 is TGTGCCAGCTCTCCGGCAACTAATGAAAAACTGTTTTTT. It translates to CASSPATNEKLFF.

The chain uses TRBV7-6 and TRBJ2-1, with 7 bases that match TRBD1. CDR3 length equals 15 residues. With 1 base clipped from V and 12 bases from J, the junction kept 12 bases outside the gene matches. In germline, CDR1 is SGHVS, CDR2 FNYEAQ. The CDR3 DNA reads as TGTGCCAGCAGCTTAGGGTATCAGGGCAGACAGGGGCAGTTCTTC. The encoded protein is CASSLGYQGRQGQFF.

The chain uses TRBV5-6 and TRBJ2-7; 15 bases match TRBD2. Germline loops: CDR1 SGHDT, CDR2 YYEEEE. The CDR3 consists of 17 residues. V lost 4 bases to trimming and J lost 5 bases; unmatched junction nucleotides: 10. CDR3 in DNA: TGTGCCAGCAGCCTGCCGCCGGGACTAGCGGGAGGAGACGAGCAGTACTTC. Protein product: CASSLPPGLAGGDEQYF.

This chain uses TRBV7-2 with TRBJ2-5; 7 positions match TRBD2. The ends lost 5 bases at V and 2 bases at J; junction bases unmatched: 2. Germline V gene sequence: CDR1 SGHTA, CDR2 FQGNSA. This CDR3 has 13 amino acids. The CDR3 DNA sequence: TGTGCCAGCAGCCGGGACTATCAAGAGACCCAGTACTTC. Amino acid sequence: CASSRDYQETQYF. Full variable domain (remainder filled in from reference TRBV7-2 and TRBJ2-5): GAGVSQSPSNKVTEKGKDVELRCDPISGHTALYWYRQSLGQGLEFLIYFQGNSAPDKSGLPSDRFSAERTGGSVSTLTIQRTQQEDSAVYLCASSRDYQETQYFGPGTRLLVL.

Only a few counts were recorded for this clone. The CDR3 spells CSARASGEYF. The CDR3 region has the DNA TGCAGTGCACGAGCGTCCGGGGAGTACTTC. This chain joins TRBV20-1 and TRBJ2-7; D is possibly TRBD2 (5 bases). This CDR3 region has 10 residues. V lost 6 bases, J lost 11 bases, and 14 bases lay in between. Germline-derived CDR1 and CDR2 are DFQATT and SNEGSKA (reference sequence).

This chain uses TRBV6-1 with TRBJ2-7; no firm D call. Germline V CDR1 and CDR2: MNHNS, SASEGT. Trimming removed 6 bases at V and 0 bases at J, with 15 bases between. The CDR3 sequence is 15 residues long. Written as DNA, the CDR3 is TGTGCCAGCAGGCGAACCGACCGACACTCCTACGAGCAGTACTTC. Translation: CASRRTDRHSYEQYF.

The chain couples TRBV13 to TRBJ2-1, with D possibly TRBD1 on 6 matching bases. The V and J ends lost 2 bases and 7 bases respectively, with 15 bases between them. Germline CDR1 and CDR2: PRHDT and FYEKMQ (reference sequence). The CDR3 runs 15 residues. The CDR3: CASSLSSQGRNEQFF. For the CDR3, the DNA is TGTGCCAGCAGCTTAAGCTCGCAGGGGCGGAATGAGCAGTTCTTC.

This rearrangement joins TRBV6-1 to TRBJ2-3, with 9 positions matching TRBD2. Germline V gene lookup returns CDR1 MNHNS and CDR2 SASEGT. The CDR3 loop spans 15 amino acids. V dropped 6 bases and J dropped 7; count of bases not matched to a gene: 11. This CDR3 is CASRLLAGGENTQYF. The CDR3 region has the DNA TGTGCCAGCAGATTACTAGCGGGCGGGGAAAATACGCAGTATTTT.

The chain has TRBV2 and TRBJ1-1; D gene uncertain. Germline CDR1 is SNHLY and CDR2 is FYNNEI. The CDR3 sequence is 15 residues long. V was clipped by 2 bases and J by 1 base, with 11 bases between them. Here the CDR3 reads CASSERLPRNTEAFF. DNA of the CDR3: TGTGCCAGCAGTGAAAGGCTCCCTAGGAACACTGAAGCTTTCTTT.

V gene TRBV15 combines with J gene TRBJ1-5; tentative D call: TRBD1 (6 bases). Deletions cut 4 bases from V and 3 bases from J, with 10 bases between. Germline CDR1 reads LNHNV; CDR2 reads YYDKDF (reference sequence). The CDR3 has 14 amino acids. The CDR3 nucleotides read TGTGCCACCAGCACCTCAGGGGACAATCAGCCCCAGCATTTT. Its translation: CATSTSGDNQPQHF.

About this clone itself: The identical CDR3 is also encoded by other nucleotide sequences in the sample. The chain links TRBV5-1 to TRBJ1-5; tentative D call: TRBD1 (5 bases). The CDR3 sequence is 14 residues long. The V gene's germline CDR1 is SGHRS and CDR2 YFSETQ. Trimming removed 0 bases from V and 6 bases from J, with 10 bases in between. The CDR3 loop reads CASSLEGVGQPQHF. The CDR3 bases are TGCGCCAGCAGCTTGGAAGGGGTTGGTCAGCCCCAGCATTTT.

This clone was counted only a few times. This rearrangement joins TRBV5-4 to TRBJ1-1; 7 bases fit TRBD1. CDR1 and CDR2 from the germline V gene are SGHNT and YYREEE (reference sequence). This CDR3 is 12 amino acids long. V gave up 4 bases and J gave up 8 bases; unmatched junction bases: 5. CDR3 sequence: CASSRSRGEAFF. In nucleotides, the CDR3 is TGTGCCAGCAGCCGAAGCAGGGGGGAAGCTTTCTTT.

The chain carries TRBV6-1 and TRBJ2-7; TRBD1 agrees at 9 bases. With 6 bases clipped from V and 6 bases from J, the junction kept 9 bases outside the gene matches. The CDR3 is 14 amino acids. Germline CDR1 MNHNS, CDR2 SASEGT. CDR3 sequence: CASSAGTGLFEQYF. Written as DNA, the CDR3 is TGTGCCAGCAGCGCCGGGACAGGGCTGTTCGAGCAGTACTTC.

For the CDR3, the DNA is TGCGCCAGCAGCTCCGACATCTCCTACGAGCAGTACTTC. This translates into CASSSDISYEQYF. V and J are TRBV5-1 and TRBJ2-7; D call uncertain. The CDR3 contains 13 residues. Germline V gene lookup returns CDR1 SGHRS and CDR2 YFSETQ. Deletions cut 3 bases from V and 0 bases from J, with 7 bases between.

J is TRBJ2-3 and V is TRBV6-5, with a weak D call TRBD2 (7 bases). CDR1 is MNHEY and CDR2 is SVGAGI in the germline V gene. V gave up 8 bases and J gave up 3 bases, with 15 bases separating them. The CDR3 covers 14 residues. Here the CDR3 reads CASSRGGLTDTQYF. The CDR3 coding sequence is TGTGCCAGCTCGAGGGGGGGGTTGACAGATACGCAGTATTTT.

The chain couples TRBV4-1 to TRBJ2-1; 12 bases align to TRBD2. V was pared by 2 bases and J by 3 bases, with 5 bases of the junction left unmatched. The CDR3 has 17 amino acids. Germline-derived CDR1 and CDR2 are MGHRA and YSYEKL. The CDR3 reads CASSQKQTSGSYNEQFF. CDR3 nucleotide sequence: TGCGCCAGCAGCCAAAAGCAGACTAGCGGGAGCTACAATGAGCAGTTCTTC.

This chain links TRBV2 with TRBJ1-1, with a tentative D call TRBD1 (6 bases). There are 17 residues in the CDR3. V was trimmed by 5 bases and J by 0 bases, leaving 19 bases between them. Germline CDR1 reads SNHLY; CDR2 reads FYNNEI. Here the CDR3 reads CASSSSDSAVMNTEAFF. The DNA of the CDR3 is TGTGCCAGCAGTTCGTCGGACAGCGCAGTGATGAACACTGAAGCTTTCTTT.

V usage is TRBV7-6 and J usage is TRBJ2-7; D is ambiguous. The CDR3 is made up of 14 amino acids. Germline lookup yields CDR1 SGHVS and CDR2 FNYEAQ. V was clipped by 1 base and J by 6 bases, with 13 bases between them. Written as DNA, the CDR3 is TGTGCCAGCAGCTTAGGGCAGGAATTCGGCGAGCAGTACTTC. Its protein product is CASSLGQEFGEQYF.

The chain carries TRBV15 and TRBJ2-1; perhaps TRBD2 as D (7 bases). CDR1 is LNHNV, CDR2 YYDKDF, per germline (reference sequence). There are 17 residues in the CDR3. V was shortened by 0 bases and J by 0 bases, with 12 bases between the two germline ends. CDR3: CATSRDRGGASYNEQFF. CDR3 in DNA: TGTGCCACCAGCAGAGATAGAGGGGGGGCCTCCTACAATGAGCAGTTCTTC.

The rearrangement uses TRBV19 and TRBJ2-1, with 11 nucleotides matching TRBD2. Germline values: CDR1 LNHDA, CDR2 SQIVND (reference sequence). Germline trimming cut 4 bases from V and 6 bases from J; bases unmatched to any gene: 5. The CDR3 length is 15 residues. CDR3 in DNA: TGTGCCAGTAGTAAGGGACTAGCGGTACCCAATGAGCAGTTCTTC. It yields the protein CASSKGLAVPNEQFF. The complete variable domain, with remaining parts taken from reference TRBV19 and TRBJ2-1, reads DGGITQSPKYLFRKEGQNVTLSCEQNLNHDAMYWYRQDPGQGLRLIYYSQIVNDFQKGDIAEGYSVSREKKESFPLTVTSAQKNPTAFYLCASSKGLAVPNEQFFGPGTRLTVL.

The table lists this clone with a count of one. The chain carries TRBV4-2 and TRBJ2-5; TRBD2 is a possible D gene (6 bases). CDR1 LGHNA and CDR2 YNFKEQ come from the germline V gene. The CDR3 runs 17 residues. V shed 0 bases and J shed 0 bases, with 14 bases lying between them. The CDR3 region is CASSQDSKGGDQETQYF. As DNA, the CDR3 is TGTGCCAGCAGCCAAGATTCGAAGGGCGGGGACCAAGAGACCCAGTACTTC.

This clone occurred once. V is TRBV11-2 and J is TRBJ2-1, with D possibly being TRBD1 (5 bases). The CDR3 has 15 amino acids. The germline V and J ends were trimmed by 1 base and 4 bases, with 11 bases remaining between them. Germline CDR1 reads SGHAT; CDR2 reads FQNNGV. For the CDR3, the DNA is TGTGCCAGCAGCTTAGTACGGCAGGGATACAATGAGCAGTTCTTC. It encodes CASSLVRQGYNEQFF.

There are a few counts of this clone. This sequence joins TRBV19 and TRBJ1-2, with D unclear. The V and J ends lost 8 bases and 6 bases respectively, with 13 bases between them. CDR1 and CDR2 from the germline V gene are LNHDA and SQIVND (reference sequence). The CDR3 contains 12 residues. CDR3 in DNA: TGTGCCAGTCGCCGGTTATCGGATGGCTACACCTTC. The encoded protein is CASRRLSDGYTF.

The chain carries TRBV7-8 and TRBJ1-1, with D perhaps matching TRBD1 (5 bases). CDR1 and CDR2 from the germline V gene are SGHVS and FQNEAQ. The CDR3 totals 14 residues. The V and J ends lost 4 bases and 1 base respectively, with 10 bases between them. The CDR3 reads CASSSNTGNTEAFF. CDR3 nucleotides: TGTGCCAGCAGCTCAAACACAGGGAACACTGAAGCTTTCTTT.

The rearrangement links TRBV2 to TRBJ2-7; D is perhaps TRBD1 (5 bases). The length of the CDR3 is 13 residues. Trimming removed 4 bases at V and 6 bases at J, with 13 bases between. CDR1 is SNHLY and CDR2 is FYNNEI in the germline V gene. The CDR3 sequence: CASSVRQGSEQYF. The CDR3 nucleotides read TGTGCCAGCAGTGTACGGCAGGGAAGCGAGCAGTACTTC.

Points on this clone: At the DNA level, this CDR3 is encoded by other sequences in the same sample as well. The CDR3 DNA reads as TGCGCCAGCAGCTTGGGAGGGACAGATACGCAGTATTTT. It is translated as CASSLGGTDTQYF. This chain uses TRBV5-1 with TRBJ2-3; TRBD2 might be the D (5 bases). The ends were cut back, 0 bases at V and 3 bases at J, with 5 bases in the middle. Looked up from germline, CDR1 is SGHRS and CDR2 is YFSETQ. The CDR3 loop spans 13 amino acids.